This TCR beta chain emerged from a study of blood T cell repertoires in COVID-19. The wider study: Donors in Cohort 3 who had recovered were those with two negative PCRs, healthcare professional clearance, or resolution of their symptoms.

The study recruited people aged roughly 18 to 89 years across under 25 US areas. Participants reported their clinical history, and cohort assignment relied on those reports. Measured with immunoSEQ multiplex PCR; TCRdb has only the in-frame clones, and not every one. The profile covers some 330,000 clones, with over 75% appearing a single time and roughly 2% taken by the ten largest. About this clone: A read error may account for a junction end that differs from germline. This sample also contains other DNA sequences that code for the same CDR3.

The CDR3 loop spans 15 amino acids. The germline V gene has CDR1 MDHEN and CDR2 SYDVKM. Sequenced material: PBMCs or T cells enriched from blood (not recorded which). The rearrangement uses TRBV28 and TRBJ2-7; TRBD2 matches 8 bases. The TCR originated in a man aged 40-49 years in a cohort exposed to, infected with or recovered from COVID-19 (not recorded which). CDR3 sequence reads: CASSFVSGSYHEQYF. The CDR3 DNA is TGTGCCAGCAGTTTCGTCAGCGGGAGTTACCACGAGCAGTATTTC.